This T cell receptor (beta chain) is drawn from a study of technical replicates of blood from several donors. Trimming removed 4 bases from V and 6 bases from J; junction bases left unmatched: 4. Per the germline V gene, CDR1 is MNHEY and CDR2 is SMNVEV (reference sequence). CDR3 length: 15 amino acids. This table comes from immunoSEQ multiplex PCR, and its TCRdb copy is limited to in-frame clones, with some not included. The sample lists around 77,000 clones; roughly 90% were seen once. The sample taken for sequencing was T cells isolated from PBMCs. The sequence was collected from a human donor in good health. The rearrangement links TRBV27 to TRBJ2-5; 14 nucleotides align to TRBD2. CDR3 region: CASSSGTSGRKTQYF. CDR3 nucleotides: TGTGCCAGCAGTTCCGGGACTAGCGGGAGAAAGACCCAGTACTTC.